Listed below are T cell receptor beta chains from one sample, sequenced in a study of CD8 T cells in ankylosing spondylitis. TCRdb recomputed calls from the 5' RACE reads with MiXCR, one row per CDR3 protein. The repertoire has approximately 220,000 distinct CDR3 sequences, about 26% of them found once; the top ten carry under 7%. What was sequenced was blood, either unsorted or a sorted T cell fraction (not recorded which). Every receptor here comes from a male donor with ankylosing spondylitis or in good health (not recorded which). CDR3s include the opening cysteine and the closing phenylalanine or tryptophan. D genes are given only for firm matches. Only some rows state a clone size, as once, few, many or a class for expanded clones.

CDR3aa	CDR3nt	abundance	j_gene	d_gene	v_gene
CASSPGEGLQNIQYF	TGTGCCAGCAGCCCGGGTGAGGGGCTCCAAAACATTCAGTACTTC	many	TRBJ2-4	NA	TRBV7-9
CASSLGLSSSTDTQYF	TGTGCCAGCAGTTTAGGACTTAGCTCTAGCACAGATACGCAGTATTTT	NA	TRBJ2-3	NA	TRBV12-3/TRBV12-4
CAWSVSGVNTEAFF	TGTGCCTGGAGTGTCTCAGGGGTGAACACTGAAGCTTTCTTT	NA	TRBJ1-1	NA	TRBV30
CSATQSYEQYF	TGCAGTGCCACCCAATCCTACGAGCAGTACTTC	few	TRBJ2-7	NA	TRBV20-1
CSASGSYGYTF	TGCAGTGCTAGTGGCAGCTATGGCTACACCTTC	many	TRBJ1-2	NA	TRBV20-1
CSVRGHLGPETQYF	TGCAGCGTGAGGGGACATCTCGGGCCAGAGACCCAGTACTTC	NA	TRBJ2-5	NA	TRBV29-1
CASSQDLRPLRNTIYF	TGTGCCAGCAGCCAAGATTTACGGCCTCTGAGAAACACCATATATTTT	many	TRBJ1-3	NA	TRBV14
CSTRTTSYEQYF	TGCAGCACGAGGACCACGTCCTACGAGCAGTACTTC	few	TRBJ2-7	NA	TRBV29-1
CSARDPGRGPHNEQFF	TGCAGTGCTAGGGACCCCGGGAGAGGGCCCCACAATGAGCAGTTCTTC	few	TRBJ2-1	NA	TRBV20-1
CASSYSGYQTGLYTF	TGTGCCAGCAGTTACTCTGGGTACCAAACAGGCCTCTACACCTTC	many	TRBJ1-2	NA	TRBV6-5
CSGGEGNYEQYF	TGCAGTGGGGGGGAGGGGAACTACGAGCAGTACTTC	NA	TRBJ2-7	TRBD2	TRBV20-1
CASSQVGHNNEQFF	TGCGCCAGCAGCCAAGTTGGACACAACAATGAGCAGTTCTTC	NA	TRBJ2-1	NA	TRBV4-3
CSVGGGQGQPQHF	TGCAGCGTCGGGGGGGGACAGGGTCAGCCCCAGCATTTT	NA	TRBJ1-5	TRBD1	TRBV29-1
CASSQGVAGASYNEQFF	TGTGCCAGCAGTCAAGGGGTAGCGGGAGCGTCCTACAATGAGCAGTTCTTC	NA	TRBJ2-1	TRBD2	TRBV12-3/TRBV12-4
CASSGGGPSNEQFF	TGCGCCAGCAGTGGTGGCGGGCCAAGCAATGAGCAGTTCTTC	once	TRBJ2-1	NA	TRBV5-1
CSAEDRTYEQYF	TGCAGTGCTGAAGACAGGACGTACGAGCAGTACTTC	NA	TRBJ2-7	NA	TRBV20-1
CASRTQAIAPLHF	TGTGCCAGCAGAACCCAGGCAATCGCACCCCTCCACTTT	NA	TRBJ1-6	NA	TRBV28
CASSYSPGGGQPQHF	TGTGCCAGCAGTTACTCGCCCGGGGGCGGGCAGCCCCAGCATTTT	few	TRBJ1-5	NA	TRBV6-5
CASSFLSGNNEQFF	TGTGCCAGCAGCTTCCTTAGCGGGAATAATGAGCAGTTCTTC	few	TRBJ2-1	TRBD2	TRBV11-2
CSAAGGLRAGELFF	TGCAGTGCGGCGGGTGGACTTCGCGCCGGGGAGCTGTTTTTT	NA	TRBJ2-2	NA	TRBV20-1
CASKTRGGGNSPLHF	TGTGCCAGCAAGACACGAGGGGGAGGTAATTCACCCCTCCACTTT	many	TRBJ1-6	NA	TRBV12-3/TRBV12-4
CSARVYENEQFF	TGCAGTGCTAGAGTATACGAAAATGAGCAGTTCTTC	NA	TRBJ2-1	NA	TRBV20-1
CSAREMGSSRNEQFF	TGCAGTGCTAGAGAAATGGGGAGTTCCCGCAATGAGCAGTTCTTC	NA	TRBJ2-1	NA	TRBV20-1
CASSLGQGPFYEQYF	TGTGCCAGCTCACTGGGACAGGGGCCCTTCTACGAGCAGTACTTC	NA	TRBJ2-7	TRBD1	TRBV18
CAIRTHGGDTEAFF	TGTGCCATCAGGACCCACGGGGGGGACACTGAAGCTTTCTTT	NA	TRBJ1-1	NA	TRBV10-3
CSVEGDREGRYEQYF	TGCAGCGTTGAAGGGGACCGGGAGGGCCGCTACGAGCAGTACTTC	many	TRBJ2-7	TRBD2	TRBV29-1
CASTGQGATKQYF	TGTGCCAGCACCGGACAGGGGGCTACGAAGCAGTACTTC	few	TRBJ2-7	TRBD1	TRBV6-1
CASSQERVNGNTIYF	TGTGCCAGCAGCCAAGAGAGAGTAAATGGAAACACCATATATTTT	many	TRBJ1-3	NA	TRBV3-1